A single sample gave rise to the 16 T cell receptor beta chains below, sequenced in a study of vaccination effects on CD4 cells after COVID-19. No cognate antigen is known for these TCRs. Sequenced by immunoSEQ multiplex PCR; TCRdb stores in-frame clones only, minus some. The sample contains about 54,000 clones, around 85% of which appear only once. Expansion with viral peptide pools was applied to antigen-specific CD4+ T cells by the ViraFEST assay prior to sequencing. The authors isolated CD4+ T cells after roughly 10 days of culture. The specimen comprised CD4+ T cells from PBMCs cultured with HCoV-229E spike peptides, sampled before COVID-19 vaccination. The receptors were sampled from a human donor who received a COVID-19 vaccine.

The CDR3 sequence: CASSRRTGTTNNSPLHF. In DNA form, the CDR3 reads TGTGCCAGCAGTCGAAGGACAGGAACGACTAACAATTCACCCCTCCACTTT. The genes are TRBV27 and TRBJ1-6, with TRBD1 matching 7 bases. Germline values: CDR1 MNHEY, CDR2 SMNVEV (reference sequence). The CDR3 runs to 17 residues. Germline trimming cut 5 bases from V and 7 bases from J; bases unmatched to any gene: 14.

The chain couples TRBV3-1 (or the pseudogene TRBV3-2) to TRBJ2-5; tentatively, D is TRBD2 (7 bases). Trimming pared 0 bases from V and 6 bases from J, leaving 17 bases between. Germline V lookup: CDR1 LGHDT, CDR2 YNNKEL (reference sequence). There are 16 residues in the CDR3. The chain's CDR3 is CASSQEGGGGGKTQYF. The CDR3 bases are TGTGCCAGCAGCCAAGAAGGGGGGGGCGGCGGAAAGACCCAGTACTTC.

The genes are TRBV6-5 and TRBJ2-2; 9 positions agree with TRBD1. This CDR3 comprises 15 residues. V was pared by 7 bases and J by 3 bases, with 6 bases of the junction left unmatched. Germline V gene sequence: CDR1 MNHEY, CDR2 SVGAGI. CDR3 sequence (DNA): TGTGCCAGCACCCACCGGGACAGGGACACCGGGGAGCTGTTTTTT. It specifies CASTHRDRDTGELFF.

In DNA, the CDR3 is TGTGCCAGCAGCTTATGGGCCCGAGCGGGGGTGGAGCAGTTCTTC. Protein sequence: CASSLWARAGVEQFF. The genes are TRBV7-2 and TRBJ2-1; TRBD2 aligns across 8 bases. The V gene's germline CDR1 is SGHTA and CDR2 FQGNSA. CDR3 length: 15 amino acids. V shed 2 bases and J 10 bases; nucleotides not matched to a gene: 10.

The rearrangement uses TRBV6-5 and TRBJ1-1; D is undetermined. Trimming removed 6 bases from V and 6 bases from J, with 8 bases in between. CDR1 is MNHEY, CDR2 SVGAGI, per germline. The CDR3 sequence is 11 residues long. The chain's CDR3 is CASRTLAEAFF. The CDR3 DNA reads as TGTGCCAGCAGGACTCTAGCTGAAGCTTTCTTT.

This clone appeared once. This chain joins TRBV30 and TRBJ1-2; tentatively, D is TRBD1 (5 bases). The length of the CDR3 is 13 residues. Germline V gene data show CDR1 as GTSNPN and CDR2 as SVGIG (reference sequence). The V end was cut by 2 bases, the J end by 7 bases, with 14 bases between. The CDR3 nucleotides read TGTGCCTGGAGTTGGGCAGGGACGGGTGGCTACACCTTC. Its translation is CAWSWAGTGGYTF.

This clone was seen more than once but under ten times. The chain carries TRBV24-1 and TRBJ2-3, with unresolved D. Trimming left V 1 base short and J 2 bases short, with 9 bases between. The CDR3 spans 15 residues. Germline V gene sequence: CDR1 KGHDR, CDR2 SFDVKD. CDR3 bases: TGTGCCACCAGTGATTTCGGATTTGCCACAGATACGCAGTATTTT. This sequence encodes CATSDFGFATDTQYF.

This clone was seen once. This chain joins TRBV6-6 and TRBJ1-2, with 10 bases identical to TRBD1. Germline V CDR1 and CDR2: MNHNY, SVGAGI (reference sequence). The CDR3 covers 13 residues. Germline trimming cut 9 bases from V and 6 bases from J; bases unmatched to any gene: 7. In DNA form, the CDR3 reads TGTGCCAGTCACCGGGACAGGGGACATGGCTACACCTTC. This gives the protein CASHRDRGHGYTF.

The chain has TRBV9 and TRBJ1-2, with D possibly TRBD1 on 5 matching bases. The CDR3 is 13 residues long. In germline, CDR1 is SGDLS, CDR2 YYNGEE. Trimming took off 0 bases at V and 4 bases at J, with 7 bases between the two ends. CDR3 sequence reads: CASSVDQGYGYTF. CDR3 nucleotides: TGTGCCAGCAGCGTAGACCAGGGCTATGGCTACACCTTC. The whole variable domain, filled in from reference TRBV9 and TRBJ1-2, reads DSGVTQTPKHLITATGQRVTLRCSPRSGDLSVYWYQQSLDQGLQFLIQYYNGEERAKGNILERFSAQQFPDLHSELNLSSLELGDSALYFCASSVDQGYGYTFGSGTRLTVV.

This chain joins TRBV18 and TRBJ2-5, with 15 bases fitting TRBD2. The V and J ends lost 0 bases and 3 bases, in that order; junction bases with no gene match: 2. CDR3 length: 17 residues. CDR1 and CDR2 (germline): KGHSH, LQKENI. The CDR3 DNA reads TGTGCCAGCTCACCACCAGGACTAGCGGGGGGGAAAGAGACCCAGTACTTC. Translating it yields CASSPPGLAGGKETQYF.

This clone was picked up one time. The V gene is TRBV11-2, the J gene TRBJ2-1, with a tentative D call TRBD1 (5 bases). Between the trimmed V and J ends, which lost 2 bases and 4 bases, there was a span of 12 bases. The CDR3 has 15 residues. The germline CDR1 and CDR2 sequences are SGHAT and FQNNGV. The CDR3 nucleotides are TGTGCCAGCAGCTTAAGGCAGGGCCAATACAATGAGCAGTTCTTC. It encodes CASSLRQGQYNEQFF.

This rearrangement joins TRBV6-6 to TRBJ2-5, with TRBD1 matching over 9 bases. The J segment lost 2 bases and the V segment lost 5 bases, leaving 9 bases of the junction unmatched. Per germline, CDR1 MNHNY and CDR2 SVGAGI (reference sequence). The CDR3 sequence is 16 residues long. The CDR3 here is CASSRPGQGRQETQYF. The CDR3 DNA sequence: TGTGCCAGCAGTCGACCGGGACAGGGCAGACAAGAGACCCAGTACTTC.

CDR3 in amino acids: CASSQGGNEQFF. The CDR3 DNA reads as TGCGCCAGCAGCCAAGGGGGGAATGAGCAGTTCTTC. This chain links TRBV4-1 with TRBJ2-1; perhaps D is TRBD1 or TRBD2 (5 bases each). The CDR3 covers 12 residues. V lost 1 base to trimming and J lost 7 bases, with 5 bases between them. Germline V CDR1 and CDR2: MGHRA, YSYEKL.

This clone was detected only once. The chain links TRBV9 to TRBJ1-6; D unresolved. The CDR3 length is 14 residues. V gave up 3 bases and J gave up 6 bases, with 10 bases separating them. Germline CDR1 SGDLS, CDR2 YYNGEE. The CDR3 sequence is CASSARESNSPLHF. The CDR3 bases are TGTGCCAGCAGCGCCCGGGAGTCTAATTCACCCCTCCACTTT.

The J gene is TRBJ1-5, the V gene TRBV19; 7 bases map to TRBD1. The CDR3 spans 14 residues. Germline-derived CDR1 and CDR2 are LNHDA and SQIVND (reference sequence). Trimming took 5 bases from V and 3 from J; bases not matched to a gene: 4. The DNA of the CDR3 is TGTGCCAGTAGTGGGACAGCTTTCAATCAGCCCCAGCATTTT. Translation gives CASSGTAFNQPQHF.

The genes are TRBV2 and TRBJ1-5, with TRBD1 identical over 9 bases. Germline trimming cut 6 bases from V and 3 bases from J; bases unmatched to any gene: 12. The CDR3 sequence is 17 residues long. Germline V gives CDR1 SNHLY, CDR2 FYNNEI. The CDR3 bases are TGTGCCAGCAGCACAGGGGGCGCGTTTGGACCCAATCAGCCCCAGCATTTT. This encodes CASSTGGAFGPNQPQHF.